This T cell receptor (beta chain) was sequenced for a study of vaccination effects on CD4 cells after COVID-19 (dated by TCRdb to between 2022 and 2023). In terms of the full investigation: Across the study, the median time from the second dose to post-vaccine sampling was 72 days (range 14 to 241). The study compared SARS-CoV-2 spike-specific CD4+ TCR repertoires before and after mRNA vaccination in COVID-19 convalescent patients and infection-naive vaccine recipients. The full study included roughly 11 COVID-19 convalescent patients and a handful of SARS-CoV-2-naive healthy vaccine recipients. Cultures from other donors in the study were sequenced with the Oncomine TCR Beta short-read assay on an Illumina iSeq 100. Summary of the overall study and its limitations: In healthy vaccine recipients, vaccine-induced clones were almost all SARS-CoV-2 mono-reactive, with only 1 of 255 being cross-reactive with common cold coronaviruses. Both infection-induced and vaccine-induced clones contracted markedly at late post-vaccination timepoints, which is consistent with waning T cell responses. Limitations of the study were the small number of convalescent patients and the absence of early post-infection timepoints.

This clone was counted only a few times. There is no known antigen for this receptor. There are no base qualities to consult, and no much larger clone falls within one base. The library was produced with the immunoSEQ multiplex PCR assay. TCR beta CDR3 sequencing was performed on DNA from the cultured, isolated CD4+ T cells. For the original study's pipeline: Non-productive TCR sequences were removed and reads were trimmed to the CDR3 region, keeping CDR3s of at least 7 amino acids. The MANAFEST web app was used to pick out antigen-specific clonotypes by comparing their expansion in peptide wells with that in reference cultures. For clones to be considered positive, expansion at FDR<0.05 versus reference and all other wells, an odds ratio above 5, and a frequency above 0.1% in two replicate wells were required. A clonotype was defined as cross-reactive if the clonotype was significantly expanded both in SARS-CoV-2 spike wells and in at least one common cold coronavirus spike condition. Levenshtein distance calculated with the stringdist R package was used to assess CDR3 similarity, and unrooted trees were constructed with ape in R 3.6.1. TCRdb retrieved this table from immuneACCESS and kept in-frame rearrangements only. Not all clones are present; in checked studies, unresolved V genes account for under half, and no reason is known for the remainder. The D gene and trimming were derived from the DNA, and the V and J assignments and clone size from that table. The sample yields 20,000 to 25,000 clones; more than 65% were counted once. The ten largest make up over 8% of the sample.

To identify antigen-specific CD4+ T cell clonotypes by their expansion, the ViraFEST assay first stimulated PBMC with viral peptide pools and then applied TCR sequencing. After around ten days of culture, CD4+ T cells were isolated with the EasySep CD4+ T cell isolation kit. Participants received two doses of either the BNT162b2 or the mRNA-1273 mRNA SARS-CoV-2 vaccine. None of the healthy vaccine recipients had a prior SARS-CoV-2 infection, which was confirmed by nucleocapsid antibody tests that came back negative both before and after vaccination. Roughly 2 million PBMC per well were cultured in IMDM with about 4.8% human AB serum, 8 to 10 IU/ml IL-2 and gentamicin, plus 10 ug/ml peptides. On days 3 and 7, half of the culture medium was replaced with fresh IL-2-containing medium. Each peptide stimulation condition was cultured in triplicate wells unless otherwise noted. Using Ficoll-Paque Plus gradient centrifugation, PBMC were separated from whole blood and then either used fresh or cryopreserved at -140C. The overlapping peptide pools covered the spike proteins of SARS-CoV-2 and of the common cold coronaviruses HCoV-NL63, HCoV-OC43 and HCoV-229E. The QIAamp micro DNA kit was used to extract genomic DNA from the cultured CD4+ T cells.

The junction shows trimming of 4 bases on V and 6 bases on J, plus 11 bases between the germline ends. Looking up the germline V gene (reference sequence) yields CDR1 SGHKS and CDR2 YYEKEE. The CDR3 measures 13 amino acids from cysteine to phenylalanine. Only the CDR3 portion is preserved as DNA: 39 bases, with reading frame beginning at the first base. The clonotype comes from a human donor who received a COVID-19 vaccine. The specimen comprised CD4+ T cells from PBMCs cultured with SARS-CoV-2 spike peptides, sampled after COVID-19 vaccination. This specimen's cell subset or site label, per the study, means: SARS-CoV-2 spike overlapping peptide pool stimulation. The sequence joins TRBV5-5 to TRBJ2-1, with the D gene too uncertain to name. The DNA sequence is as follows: TGTGCCAGCAGCCCATGGGCCGCCAATGAGCAGTTCTTC. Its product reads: CASSPWAANEQFF.